This entry concerns a single T cell receptor beta chain. Repertoires were generated with immunoSEQ multiplex PCR, while TCRdb's copy carries only in-frame clones and drops some. In the table there are around 180,000 clones, more than 90% of which are singletons. The sample belongs to a study of control samples from healthy donors and cancer patients. From germline, CDR1 is LGHDT and CDR2 YNNKEL (reference sequence). The CDR3 has 14 amino acids. V was trimmed by 1 base and J by 5 bases, leaving 9 bases between them. The V and J genes are TRBV3-1 (or the pseudogene TRBV3-2) and TRBJ1-5, with a weak D call TRBD1 (5 bases). The receptor comes from a woman aged 40 to 55 in good health. Sequenced input: blood. Here the CDR3 DNA reads TGTGCCAGCAGCCAAGGGACACTCGATCAGCCCCAGCATTTT. Protein product: CASSQGTLDQPQHF.